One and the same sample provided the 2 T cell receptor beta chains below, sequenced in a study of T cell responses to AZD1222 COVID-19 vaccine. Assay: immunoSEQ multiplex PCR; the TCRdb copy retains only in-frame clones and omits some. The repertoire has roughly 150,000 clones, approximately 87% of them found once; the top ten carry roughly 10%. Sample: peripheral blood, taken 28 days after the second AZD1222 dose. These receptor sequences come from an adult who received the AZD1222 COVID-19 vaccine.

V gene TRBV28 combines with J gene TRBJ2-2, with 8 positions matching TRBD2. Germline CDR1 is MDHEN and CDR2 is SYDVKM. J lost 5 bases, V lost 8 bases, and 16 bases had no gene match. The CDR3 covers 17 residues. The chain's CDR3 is CASGLFNRASGTGELFF. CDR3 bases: TGTGCCAGCGGGTTATTTAATCGGGCTAGCGGGACCGGGGAGCTGTTTTTT.

The CDR3, as DNA: TGTGCCAGCAGTGGGCGGGGCACAGATACGCAGTATTTT. Protein sequence: CASSGRGTDTQYF. The chain is built from TRBV12-3 or TRBV12-4 and TRBJ2-3; D perhaps matches TRBD2 (5 bases). V was pared by 5 bases and J by 1 base, with 7 bases between. This CDR3 region has 13 residues.